The clone carrying this TCR beta chain has at least ten counts. Its target is not known. V lost 1 base and J 8 bases, leaving 12 bases between the germline ends. The CDR3 runs 14 residues. CDR1 is SGHNT, CDR2 YENEEA, per germline. The data are from a study of cytomegalovirus exposure and HLA in healthy donors. General study results and limits: TCR beta chains numbering more than 150 were designated cytomegalovirus-associated.

It was with 60 Vbeta and 13 Jbeta primers that the PCR ran. The repertoire was sequenced with immunoSEQ multiplex PCR; TCRdb's copy has only in-frame clones and lacks some. This sample carries approximately 110,000 clones, roughly 82% of them seen once, and the ten largest clones take roughly 3.5%. The clonotype comes from a human donor in good health. The sequenced sample consisted of PBMCs. The chain joins TRBV11-3 to TRBJ2-1; possible D gene TRBD2, 6 bases. The CDR3 sequence is CASSLGREIDEQFF. CDR3 bases: TGTGCCAGCAGCTTAGGACGGGAGATCGATGAGCAGTTCTTC.